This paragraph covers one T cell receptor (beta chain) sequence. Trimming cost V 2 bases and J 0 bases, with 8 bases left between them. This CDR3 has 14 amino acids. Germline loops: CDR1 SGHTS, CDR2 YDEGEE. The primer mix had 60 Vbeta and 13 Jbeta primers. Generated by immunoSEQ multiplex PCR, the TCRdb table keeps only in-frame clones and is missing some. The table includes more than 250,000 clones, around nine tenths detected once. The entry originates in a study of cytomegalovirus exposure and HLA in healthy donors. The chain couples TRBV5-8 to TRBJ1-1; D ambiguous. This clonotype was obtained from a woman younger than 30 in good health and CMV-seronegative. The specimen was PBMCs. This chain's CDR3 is CASSFALMNTEAFF. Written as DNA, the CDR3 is TGTGCCAGCAGCTTCGCGTTAATGAACACTGAAGCTTTCTTT.